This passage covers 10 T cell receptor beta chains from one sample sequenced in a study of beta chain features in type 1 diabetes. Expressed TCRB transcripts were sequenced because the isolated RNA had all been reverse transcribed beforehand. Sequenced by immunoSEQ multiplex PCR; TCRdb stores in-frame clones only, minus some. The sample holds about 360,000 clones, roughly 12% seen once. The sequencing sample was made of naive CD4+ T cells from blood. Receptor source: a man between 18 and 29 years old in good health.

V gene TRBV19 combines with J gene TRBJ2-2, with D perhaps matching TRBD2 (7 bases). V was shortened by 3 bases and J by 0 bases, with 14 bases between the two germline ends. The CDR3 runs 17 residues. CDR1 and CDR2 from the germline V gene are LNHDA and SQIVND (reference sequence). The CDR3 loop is CASSISGGASNTGELFF. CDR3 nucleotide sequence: TGTGCCAGTAGTATCTCGGGGGGCGCGTCGAACACCGGGGAGCTGTTTTTT.

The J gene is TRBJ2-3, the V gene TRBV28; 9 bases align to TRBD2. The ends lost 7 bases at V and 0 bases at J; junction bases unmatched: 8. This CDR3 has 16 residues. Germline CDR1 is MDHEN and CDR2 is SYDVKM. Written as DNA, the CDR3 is TGTGCCAGCACGTCTCCCGCGGGAGGGAGCACAGATACGCAGTATTTT. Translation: CASTSPAGGSTDTQYF.

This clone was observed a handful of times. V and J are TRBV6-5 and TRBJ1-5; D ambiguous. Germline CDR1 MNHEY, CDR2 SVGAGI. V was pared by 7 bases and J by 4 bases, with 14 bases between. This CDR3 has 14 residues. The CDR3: CASTWRASNQPQHF. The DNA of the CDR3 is TGTGCCAGCACTTGGAGGGCATCAAATCAGCCCCAGCATTTT.

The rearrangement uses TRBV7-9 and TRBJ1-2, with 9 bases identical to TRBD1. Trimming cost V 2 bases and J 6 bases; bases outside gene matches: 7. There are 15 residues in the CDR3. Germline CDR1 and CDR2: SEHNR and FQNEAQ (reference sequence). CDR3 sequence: CASSLTRTGEDGYTF. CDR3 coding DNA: TGTGCCAGCAGCTTAACGCGGACAGGGGAGGATGGCTACACCTTC.

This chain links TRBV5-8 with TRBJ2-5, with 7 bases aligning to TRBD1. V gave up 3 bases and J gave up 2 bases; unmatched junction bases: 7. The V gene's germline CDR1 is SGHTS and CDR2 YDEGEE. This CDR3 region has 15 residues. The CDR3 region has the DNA TGTGCCAGCAGCTGGATGGGGACAGTTCAAGAGACCCAGTACTTC. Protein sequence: CASSWMGTVQETQYF.

The CDR3 DNA sequence: TGTGCCACCAGCAGAGATGTGACTAGTACGTACGAGCAGTACTTC. Translating gives CATSRDVTSTYEQYF. The rearrangement joins TRBV15 to TRBJ2-7; D possibly corresponds to TRBD2 (6 bases). Germline CDR1 reads LNHNV; CDR2 reads YYDKDF (reference sequence). V shed 0 bases and J shed 4 bases, with 13 bases lying between them. The CDR3 length is 15 residues.

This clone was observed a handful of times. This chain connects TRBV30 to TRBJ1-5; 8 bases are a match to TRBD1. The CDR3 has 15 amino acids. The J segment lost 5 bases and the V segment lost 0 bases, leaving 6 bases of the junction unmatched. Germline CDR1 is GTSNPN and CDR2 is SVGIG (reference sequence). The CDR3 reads CAWSVGDRRYQPQHF. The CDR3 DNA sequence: TGTGCCTGGAGTGTTGGGGACAGGCGGTATCAGCCCCAGCATTTT. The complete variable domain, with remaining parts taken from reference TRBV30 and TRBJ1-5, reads SQTIHQWPATLVQPVGSPLSLECTVEGTSNPNLYWYRQAAGRGLQLLFYSVGIGQISSEVPQNLSASRPQDRQFILSSKKLLLSDSGFYLCAWSVGDRRYQPQHFGDGTRLSIL.

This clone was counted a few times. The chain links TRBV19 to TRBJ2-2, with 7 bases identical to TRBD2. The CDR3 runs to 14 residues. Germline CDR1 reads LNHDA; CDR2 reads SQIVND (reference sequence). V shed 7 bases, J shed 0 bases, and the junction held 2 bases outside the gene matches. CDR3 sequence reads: CASKAGTNTGELFF. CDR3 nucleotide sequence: TGTGCCAGTAAAGCGGGGACGAACACCGGGGAGCTGTTTTTT.

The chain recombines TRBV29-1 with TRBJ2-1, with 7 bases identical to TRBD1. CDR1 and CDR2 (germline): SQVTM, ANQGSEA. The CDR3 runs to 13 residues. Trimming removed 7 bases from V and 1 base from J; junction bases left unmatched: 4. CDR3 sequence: CSDSQGSYNEQFF. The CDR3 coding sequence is TGCAGCGATTCACAGGGGTCCTACAATGAGCAGTTCTTC.

DNA for the CDR3: TGTGCCAGCAGCGGGACAAAAGGAAATGAGCAGTTCTTC. This codes for CASSGTKGNEQFF. The chain links TRBV5-4 to TRBJ2-1; perhaps TRBD1 as D (6 bases). The CDR3 extends over 13 amino acids. V gave up 4 bases and J gave up 7 bases, with 12 bases separating them. Germline-derived CDR1 and CDR2 are SGHNT and YYREEE (reference sequence).